Below, 20 T cell receptor beta chains from the same sample are listed, as sequenced in a study of cytomegalovirus exposure and HLA in healthy donors (dated 2017 in TCRdb). Receptors were amplified or captured by the immunoSEQ multiplex PCR assay. For the multiplex PCR, a mixture combining 60 forward primers for TCR Vbeta segments and 13 reverse primers for TCR Jbeta segments was used. Entries here come from immuneACCESS through TCRdb and include only in-frame sequences with V and J called. Some clones fail to appear in such tables; in the studies checked, an unresolved V gene covers under half of the shortfall, and the cause of the remainder is unknown. Counted in this sample were under 300,000 clones; about 66% of them appeared once. Under 2.5% of the sample comes from the top ten. Sequenced sample: PBMCs. These receptor sequences come from a female donor in good health and CMV-seronegative.

This clone was counted between two and nine times. V and J are TRBV6-1 and TRBJ2-2; D is perhaps TRBD1 (6 bases). The CDR3 sequence is 15 residues long. Germline assignment: CDR1 MNHNS and CDR2 SASEGT. V lost 4 bases and J lost 5, with 14 bases in between. CDR3 bases: TGTGCCAGCAGTGGGGGACAAGTAGGGACCGGGGAGCTGTTTTTT. It specifies CASSGGQVGTGELFF.

V is TRBV5-1 and J is TRBJ2-3, with 9 bases that match TRBD1. The ends lost 2 bases at V and 2 bases at J; junction bases unmatched: 3. The CDR3 runs 15 residues. Per germline, CDR1 SGHRS and CDR2 YFSETQ. The CDR3, as DNA: TGCGCCAGCAGCTTCCGGGACAGGGTCACAGATACGCAGTATTTT. Translating gives CASSFRDRVTDTQYF. The entire variable domain, with the rest obtained from reference TRBV5-1 and TRBJ2-3, is as follows: KAGVTQTPRYLIKTRGQQVTLSCSPISGHRSVSWYQQTPGQGLQFLFEYFSETQRNKGNFPGRFSGRQFSNSRSEMNVSTLELGDSALYLCASSFRDRVTDTQYFGPGTRLTVL.

The CDR3 DNA reads as TGTGCCAGCAGCAAAGTCCGTAACACTGAAGCTTTCTTT. It specifies CASSKVRNTEAFF. The rearrangement links TRBV21-1 to TRBJ1-1. TRBV21-1 represents a pseudogene. The CDR3 is 13 amino acids.

A few counts support this clone. This sequence joins TRBV27 and TRBJ2-2; D perhaps matches TRBD2 (6 bases). The CDR3 spans 15 residues. V lost 5 bases and J 10 bases, leaving 20 bases between the germline ends. The germline gives CDR1 MNHEY, CDR2 SMNVEV (reference sequence). CDR3 amino acids: CASSPRRGPREELFF. Here the CDR3 DNA reads TGTGCCAGCAGTCCCCGGAGGGGACCCCGGGAGGAGCTGTTTTTT.

This clone was observed a single time. The rearrangement joins TRBV11-2 to TRBJ2-7; D may be TRBD2 (7 bases). CDR1 is SGHAT, CDR2 FQNNGV, per germline. This CDR3 comprises 14 residues. V was shortened by 1 base and J by 6 bases, with 13 bases between the two germline ends. Here the CDR3 reads CASSLVRGGSEQYF. The CDR3 DNA follows: TGTGCCAGCAGCTTAGTAAGGGGGGGCTCCGAGCAGTACTTC.

This clone has only a few counts. The rearrangement joins TRBV10-1 to TRBJ2-7, with TRBD1 matching 7 bases. The V and J ends lost 6 bases and 0 bases, in that order; junction bases with no gene match: 2. Per the germline V gene, CDR1 is WNHNN and CDR2 is SYGVQD (reference sequence). The CDR3 runs to 13 residues. The CDR3 region is CASRGQDSYEQYF. In nucleotides, the CDR3 is TGCGCCAGCAGAGGACAGGACTCCTACGAGCAGTACTTC.

V usage is TRBV30 and J usage is TRBJ1-2; TRBD1 is a possible D gene (6 bases). The CDR3 is 13 amino acids. Trimming pared 5 bases from V and 4 bases from J, leaving 14 bases between. The germline V gene has CDR1 GTSNPN and CDR2 SVGIG (reference sequence). This CDR3 reads CAWVPGQTYGYTF. The CDR3 DNA follows: TGTGCCTGGGTTCCGGGACAAACCTATGGCTACACCTTC.

In its sample, this clone was seen once. The rearrangement joins TRBV5-1 to TRBJ1-4; 8 bases fit TRBD1. In germline, CDR1 is SGHRS, CDR2 YFSETQ. The trim removed 2 bases at V and 7 bases at J, leaving 7 bases unmatched. There are 15 residues in the CDR3. The CDR3 coding sequence is TGCGCCAGCAGCTTTTCAGGGGGCGGTACTGAAAAACTGTTTTTT. Translating gives CASSFSGGGTEKLFF.

This chain links TRBV28 with TRBJ2-1, with D possibly being TRBD1 (6 bases). The ends were cut back, 6 bases at V and 6 bases at J, with 15 bases in the middle. The germline gives CDR1 MDHEN, CDR2 SYDVKM. This CDR3 contains 14 residues. CDR3 amino acids: CASRGALRGNEQFF. CDR3 nucleotides: TGTGCCAGCAGGGGGGCACTCCGGGGCAATGAGCAGTTCTTC.

This sequence joins TRBV29-1 and TRBJ2-1; D possibly corresponds to TRBD1 (5 bases). The germline CDR1 and CDR2 sequences are SQVTM and ANQGSEA. The length of the CDR3 is 14 residues. Trimming pared 5 bases from V and 0 bases from J, leaving 11 bases between. The CDR3 DNA follows: TGCAGCGTTACAACAGGAGTCTCCTACAATGAGCAGTTCTTC. It codes for CSVTTGVSYNEQFF.

This sequence joins TRBV5-5 and TRBJ2-7; D is uncertain. This CDR3 has 16 amino acids. Germline values: CDR1 SGHKS, CDR2 YYEKEE (reference sequence). V was clipped by 0 bases and J by 0 bases, with 13 bases between them. CDR3 nucleotide sequence: TGTGCCAGCAGCTTGGTAGACTTGAAAACCTCCTACGAGCAGTACTTC. Protein sequence: CASSLVDLKTSYEQYF. Full variable domain (missing parts from reference TRBV5-5 and TRBJ2-7): DAGVTQSPTHLIKTRGQQVTLRCSPISGHKSVSWYQQVLGQGPQFIFQYYEKEERGRGNFPDRFSARQFPNYSSELNVNALLLGDSALYLCASSLVDLKTSYEQYFGPGTRLTVT.

The chain couples TRBV2 to TRBJ2-5; 7 nucleotides line up with TRBD2. The V gene's germline CDR1 is SNHLY and CDR2 FYNNEI. CDR3 size: 19 residues. Trimming took 3 bases from V and 1 from J; bases not matched to a gene: 17. The CDR3 protein is CASSDSIEGGRGSQETQYF. CDR3 nucleotide sequence: TGTGCCAGCAGTGATAGCATAGAAGGCGGGAGAGGGAGCCAAGAGACCCAGTACTTC.

This clone was picked up a small number of times. The chain joins TRBV7-9 to TRBJ1-4; 10 bases align to TRBD1. CDR1 and CDR2 (germline): SEHNR, FQNEAQ (reference sequence). V was clipped by 3 bases and J by 8 bases; unmatched bases: 18. The CDR3 has 19 residues. The CDR3 nucleotides are TGTGCCAGCAGCTTTGAGGGAGCGGGACAGGGGAGGTTCGACGAAAAACTGTTTTTT. Translation: CASSFEGAGQGRFDEKLFF.

The rearrangement uses TRBV30 and TRBJ2-7; D uncertain. Germline loops: CDR1 GTSNPN, CDR2 SVGIG (reference sequence). V lost 3 bases and J lost 3, with 18 bases in between. This CDR3 has 15 residues. CDR3 bases: TGTGCCTGGAGGGCGGTGGTCCCTGGAAGCTACGAGCAGTACTTC. Translating gives CAWRAVVPGSYEQYF.

This clone has a handful of counts. The gene calls are TRBV5-6 and TRBJ1-2, with a tentative D call TRBD1 (5 bases). Per the germline V gene, CDR1 is SGHDT and CDR2 is YYEEEE. The CDR3 is 14 amino acids. The V and J ends lost 0 bases and 4 bases respectively, with 10 bases between them. The DNA for the CDR3 is TGTGCCAGCAGCTTGGTTGGGGGGGGCTATGGCTACACCTTC. Translated, it gives CASSLVGGGYGYTF.

This clone has more than one count but fewer than ten. The genes are TRBV12-5 and TRBJ2-3, with TRBD2 identical over 11 bases. Germline CDR1 reads LGHNT; CDR2 reads FRNRAP. J gave up 4 bases and V 1 base, and 4 bases lay outside the gene matches. This CDR3 is 16 amino acids long. CDR3 in DNA: TGTGCTAGTGGTTTGGGACTAGCGGGATTCGCAGATACGCAGTATTTT. It specifies CASGLGLAGFADTQYF.

CDR3 DNA: TGTGCCAGCAGCTTGGTACCGGGACAGGGCGCTGAAAAACTGTTTTTT. This gives the protein CASSLVPGQGAEKLFF. The V gene is TRBV5-6, the J gene TRBJ1-4, with 9 nucleotides matching TRBD1. The junction had 7 bases not matched to a gene; V was cut back by 0 bases and J by 7 bases. This CDR3 is 16 amino acids long. Looked up from germline, CDR1 is SGHDT and CDR2 is YYEEEE.

V gene TRBV5-1 combines with J gene TRBJ2-7; 10 bases line up with TRBD2. The ends lost 3 bases at V and 7 bases at J; junction bases unmatched: 7. This CDR3 has 14 residues. Germline values: CDR1 SGHRS, CDR2 YFSETQ. Written as DNA, the CDR3 is TGCGCCAGCAGCTCTCTAGCGGGAGTAGGGGAGCAGTACTTC. Translated: CASSSLAGVGEQYF.

The rearrangement joins TRBV11-2 to TRBJ2-2; D is possibly TRBD2 (5 bases). The CDR3 runs to 13 residues. V was trimmed by 1 base and J by 9 bases, leaving 9 bases between them. Germline-derived CDR1 and CDR2 are SGHAT and FQNNGV. The CDR3 DNA follows: TGTGCCAGCAGCTTAGGAGGGTCCAGGGAGCTGTTTTTT. It is translated as CASSLGGSRELFF.

The chain couples TRBV30 to TRBJ2-3; D is possibly TRBD1 (7 bases). Trimming removed 5 bases at V and 4 bases at J, with 19 bases between. Germline CDR1 reads GTSNPN; CDR2 reads SVGIG (reference sequence). The CDR3 is 15 amino acids. Here the CDR3 reads CAWQVDREDADTQYF. The CDR3 DNA reads TGTGCCTGGCAGGTTGACAGGGAGGACGCAGATACGCAGTATTTT.